These 3 T cell receptor beta chains were sequenced from one sample in a study of molecular identifiers for immune sequencing clone quantification. TCRdb recomputed calls from the PCR reads with MiXCR, one row per CDR3 protein. The sample comprises about 640,000 distinct CDR3 sequences, 15% to 20% of which are singletons, and roughly 0.83% rests with the top ten. The sample comprised naive CD8+ T cells from blood, with Jurkat cell RNA spiked in. Regarding subset: FACS-sorted CD8+CD4-CCR7+CD45RA+ naive T cells. The receptors come from a human donor in good health. Some libraries in this study had Jurkat cell RNA spiked in.

The V gene is TRBV7-9, the J gene TRBJ1-1, with D uncertain. V gave up 5 bases and J gave up 5 bases, with 9 bases separating them. The CDR3 sequence is 12 residues long. Germline V gene sequence: CDR1 SEHNR, CDR2 FQNEAQ (reference sequence). This CDR3 is CASSAGETEAFF. The CDR3 coding sequence is TGTGCCAGCAGCGCAGGAGAGACTGAAGCTTTCTTT.

This clonotype was counted between two and nine times. This chain uses TRBV19 with TRBJ1-1; D is perhaps TRBD1 (5 bases). This CDR3 region has 13 residues. V was cut by 4 bases and J by 5 bases, with 11 bases left in between. The germline V gene has CDR1 LNHDA and CDR2 SQIVND (reference sequence). Here the CDR3 reads CASSKWGETEAFF. The CDR3 region has the DNA TGTGCCAGTAGTAAGTGGGGGGAAACTGAAGCTTTCTTT. The full variable domain, in which reference TRBV19 and TRBJ1-1 provide the parts outside the CDR3, is DGGITQSPKYLFRKEGQNVTLSCEQNLNHDAMYWYRQDPGQGLRLIYYSQIVNDFQKGDIAEGYSVSREKKESFPLTVTSAQKNPTAFYLCASSKWGETEAFFGQGTRLTVV.

This clonotype was found many times. This chain uses TRBV7-2 with TRBJ2-3; D uncertain. Trimming left V 6 bases short and J 6 bases short, with 19 bases between. The CDR3 spans 15 residues. Germline V gives CDR1 SGHTA, CDR2 FQGNSA. The CDR3 sequence is CASSSPRGSRDTQYF. The CDR3 coding sequence is TGTGCCAGCAGTTCGCCGAGAGGTTCGCGGGATACGCAGTATTTT.